The 2 T cell receptor beta chains below come from one sample, sequenced in a study of OX40 agonist ivuxolimab in advanced cancers. Data came from immunoSEQ multiplex PCR; TCRdb stores just in-frame clones and leaves some out. The sample has around 79,000 clones, about 88% seen once. Sequenced here: CD4+ or CD8+ T cells sorted from blood, sampled in a trial of the OX40 agonist ivuxolimab. The source of these receptors is an adult with an advanced solid tumor such as melanoma, head and neck, liver or kidney cancer.

This sequence joins TRBV5-6 and TRBJ1-5; no clear D gene. Germline CDR1 is SGHDT and CDR2 is YYEEEE. V was trimmed by 4 bases and J by 4 bases, leaving 15 bases between them. The CDR3 totals 15 residues. CDR3 DNA sequence: TGTGCCAGCAGCCGCACCGGGGAGGCTAATCAGCCCCAGCATTTT. Residues: CASSRTGEANQPQHF.

The gene calls are TRBV7-9 and TRBJ1-2; TRBD1 matches 10 bases. J was trimmed by 6 bases and V by 6 bases; bases with no gene match: 7. Germline loops: CDR1 SEHNR, CDR2 FQNEAQ (reference sequence). The CDR3 consists of 14 residues. The CDR3 region has the DNA TGTGCCAGCAGTACCGGGACAGGGGCCGATGGCTACACCTTC. It specifies CASSTGTGADGYTF.